Presented here are 24 T cell receptor beta chains from one specimen sequenced in a study of cytomegalovirus exposure and HLA in healthy donors. With 60 Vbeta and 13 Jbeta primers, the PCR was carried out. The assay was immunoSEQ multiplex PCR, and TCRdb's table has in-frame clones only and misses some. The data show just over 150,000 clones, around 83% seen once. Sequencing input: PBMCs. These receptors were obtained from a man younger than 35 in good health and CMV-seropositive.

This chain uses TRBV7-2 with TRBJ1-2; 10 bases are shared with TRBD1. The CDR3 contains 15 residues. CDR1 and CDR2 (germline): SGHTA, FQGNSA. V shed 2 bases, J shed 5 bases, and the junction held 5 bases outside the gene matches. CDR3 nucleotide sequence: TGTGCCAGCAGCTTATCGTCGGGACAGGGGTATGGCTACACCTTC. This encodes CASSLSSGQGYGYTF.

The chain recombines TRBV7-2 with TRBJ2-7; TRBD1 is a possible D gene (5 bases). Germline CDR1 SGHTA, CDR2 FQGNSA. CDR3 length equals 14 residues. V gave up 5 bases and J gave up 6 bases, with 17 bases separating them. The CDR3 bases are TGTGCCAGCAGCCCCCGCAGGGAAAGTCTCGAGCAGTACTTC. Translated, it gives CASSPRRESLEQYF.

The chain joins TRBV6-5 to TRBJ2-7, with a tentative D call TRBD2 (5 bases). V dropped 0 bases and J dropped 5 bases, with 11 bases sitting between them. Germline CDR1 MNHEY, CDR2 SVGAGI. This CDR3 region has 14 residues. DNA for the CDR3: TGTGCCAGCAGTTACTCGAGTCCACTAGACGAGCAGTACTTC. It is translated as CASSYSSPLDEQYF.

J is TRBJ1-4 and V is TRBV20-1; D ambiguous. The V end lost 6 bases, the J end lost 7 bases, and 9 bases lay between the germline ends. The CDR3 sequence is 11 residues long. Germline V lookup: CDR1 DFQATT, CDR2 SNEGSKA (reference sequence). The CDR3 sequence: CSAPSSEKLFF. The CDR3 coding sequence is TGCAGTGCGCCGTCTAGTGAAAAACTGTTTTTT.

The V and J genes are TRBV11-3 and TRBJ2-1; D is possibly TRBD2 (6 bases). The germline V and J ends were trimmed by 5 bases and 7 bases, with 12 bases remaining between them. CDR1 is SGHNT and CDR2 is YENEEA in the germline V gene. The CDR3 runs to 13 residues. The CDR3 sequence is CASSPARDNEQFF. The CDR3 nucleotides are TGTGCCAGCAGCCCAGCGCGGGATAATGAGCAGTTCTTC.

V and J are TRBV7-6 and TRBJ1-5, with D perhaps matching TRBD1 (6 bases). The CDR3 loop spans 16 amino acids. The V end lost 1 base, the J end lost 3 bases, and 13 bases lay between the germline ends. Germline lookup yields CDR1 SGHVS and CDR2 FNYEAQ. Written as DNA, the CDR3 is TGTGCCAGCAGCTTAGGGGTGGGGGCCTCCAATCAGCCCCAGCATTTT. Protein: CASSLGVGASNQPQHF.

This chain connects TRBV9 to TRBJ2-5; no firm D call. Trimming took off 0 bases at V and 5 bases at J, with 11 bases between the two ends. The CDR3 is 14 amino acids. The germline gives CDR1 SGDLS, CDR2 YYNGEE. The CDR3 DNA sequence: TGTGCCAGCAGCGTAGATTTAGCTGCGGAGACCCAGTACTTC. This translates into CASSVDLAAETQYF.

V gene TRBV5-1 combines with J gene TRBJ2-1; TRBD2 matches at 8 bases. Germline V lookup: CDR1 SGHRS, CDR2 YFSETQ. The CDR3 sequence is 15 residues long. The V gene end was trimmed by 0 bases and the J gene end by 6 bases; junction bases not matched to a gene: 5. The CDR3 region has the DNA TGCGCCAGCAGCTTGGAACGGGGGGGGCCCAATGAGCAGTTCTTC. It encodes CASSLERGGPNEQFF.

The CDR3 sequence is CASSLQGNYGYTF. The CDR3, as DNA: TGTGCCAGCAGTCTTCAGGGGAACTATGGCTACACCTTC. The V and J genes are TRBV2 and TRBJ1-2; possibly TRBD1 for D (6 bases). Germline V gene lookup returns CDR1 SNHLY and CDR2 FYNNEI. There are 13 residues in the CDR3. V lost 5 bases to trimming and J lost 2 bases, with 9 bases between them.

J is TRBJ2-1 and V is TRBV7-4; 8 nucleotides line up with TRBD2. The trim removed 4 bases at V and 6 bases at J, leaving 2 bases unmatched. Germline CDR1 reads SGHVT; CDR2 reads SQSDAQ. This CDR3 is built from 13 residues. The DNA for the CDR3 is TGTGCCAGCAGCTGCGCGGGGGGCAATGAGCAGTTCTTC. Its protein product is CASSCAGGNEQFF. Based on the CDR3 plus reference TRBV7-4 and TRBJ2-1, the full variable domain is GAGVSQSPRYKVAKRGRDVALRCDSISGHVTLYWYRQTLGQGSEVLTYSQSDAQRDKSGRPSGRFSAERPERSVSTLKIQRTEQGDSAVYLCASSCAGGNEQFFGPGTRLTVL.

This clone appeared a few times. The J gene is TRBJ2-7, the V gene TRBV19; TRBD1 matches at 8 bases. V lost 4 bases to trimming and J lost 2 bases; unmatched junction nucleotides: 7. CDR3 length: 15 residues. Germline values: CDR1 LNHDA, CDR2 SQIVND (reference sequence). CDR3 nucleotide sequence: TGTGCCAGTAGTACTTTAGGGACAGGAGCCTACGAGCAGTACTTC. This sequence encodes CASSTLGTGAYEQYF.

The V and J genes are TRBV25-1 and TRBJ2-3, with D possibly TRBD1 on 5 matching bases. CDR1 is MGHDK and CDR2 is SYGVNS in the germline V gene. The CDR3 has 14 residues. Trimming shortened V by 7 bases and J by 2 bases, and 13 bases separated the two germline ends. CDR3 region: CASNIQDITDTQYF. The CDR3 coding sequence is TGTGCCAGCAATATACAGGATATCACAGATACGCAGTATTTT.

This chain joins TRBV5-5 and TRBJ2-7; D is undetermined. V lost 2 bases to trimming and J lost 0 bases, with 15 bases between them. CDR3 length: 16 residues. CDR1 and CDR2 from the germline V gene are SGHKS and YYEKEE (reference sequence). The CDR3 sequence: CASSLEPWSNSYEQYF. As DNA, the CDR3 is TGTGCCAGCAGCTTAGAGCCGTGGTCTAACTCCTACGAGCAGTACTTC.

This chain joins TRBV2 and TRBJ1-6, with D possibly matching TRBD1 (6 bases). The CDR3 has 13 residues. The germline V gene has CDR1 SNHLY and CDR2 FYNNEI. V shed 7 bases and J shed 9 bases, with 13 bases lying between them. This chain's CDR3 is CASTLQGSSPLHF. Written as DNA, the CDR3 is TGTGCCAGCACCCTACAGGGAAGTTCACCCCTCCACTTT.

The V gene is TRBV10-3, the J gene TRBJ2-5, with 8 bases aligning to TRBD1. The assigned J gene may be wrong: the sequence end matches TRBJ2-7 better. Germline-derived CDR1 and CDR2 are ENHRY and SYGVKD. CDR3 length: 13 amino acids. The DNA of the CDR3 is TGTGCCATTTCGGACAGGGCCCCCTACGAGCAGTACTTC. Protein product: CAISDRAPYEQYF.

The chain uses TRBV2 and TRBJ1-1; 10 nucleotides agree with TRBD1. The CDR3 is 14 residues long. Per the germline V gene, CDR1 is SNHLY and CDR2 is FYNNEI. Losses at the gene ends were 5 bases for V and 6 bases for J; bases not matched to a gene: 6. CDR3 sequence (DNA): TGTGCCAGCAGTATGACAGGGGGCAGCGCTGAAGCTTTCTTT. This translates into CASSMTGGSAEAFF.

V usage is TRBV5-6 and J usage is TRBJ1-2, with TRBD1 matching over 7 bases. V lost 4 bases to trimming and J lost 4 bases; unmatched junction nucleotides: 4. Germline CDR1 SGHDT, CDR2 YYEEEE. The CDR3 contains 13 residues. Here the CDR3 DNA reads TGTGCCAGCAGCATGACAGGGACCTATGGCTACACCTTC. Translated, it gives CASSMTGTYGYTF.

This clone has just one count. The chain recombines TRBV4-3 with TRBJ1-1; 7 positions agree with TRBD1. This CDR3 spans 16 amino acids. The junction had 17 bases not matched to a gene; V was cut back by 3 bases and J by 10 bases. The germline V gene has CDR1 LGHNA and CDR2 YSLEER. The CDR3 loop reads CASSQGETGSRSAAFF. The CDR3 nucleotides are TGCGCCAGCAGCCAGGGCGAGACAGGGTCGAGGTCGGCAGCTTTCTTT.

This clone was counted only a few times. The chain joins TRBV6-5 to TRBJ2-3; D unresolved. The CDR3 is 12 residues long. The germline V and J ends were trimmed by 8 bases and 5 bases, with 11 bases remaining between them. Germline V gene data show CDR1 as MNHEY and CDR2 as SVGAGI. CDR3 sequence reads: CASGQVVDTQYF. In nucleotides, the CDR3 is TGTGCCAGCGGGCAGGTGGTAGATACGCAGTATTTT.

This chain uses TRBV4-2 with TRBJ2-1, with 9 nucleotides matching TRBD2. CDR3 length equals 17 residues. Looked up from germline, CDR1 is LGHNA and CDR2 is YNFKEQ. With 3 bases clipped from V and 8 bases from J, the junction kept 14 bases outside the gene matches. The CDR3 region has the DNA TGTGCCAGCAGCCATCCTTCAACGGCGGGGGGGCGGGATGAGCAGTTCTTC. This encodes CASSHPSTAGGRDEQFF.

In its sample, this clone was seen once. One junction end does not reproduce the germline sequence, and a read error may be involved. This CDR3 is also generated by other DNA sequences in the sample. The gene calls are TRBV19 and TRBJ1-1; 7 nucleotides line up with TRBD1. Per the germline V gene, CDR1 is LNHDA and CDR2 is SQIVND (reference sequence). The CDR3 is made up of 14 amino acids. CDR3 in amino acids: CASRHRGGNTEAFF. CDR3 sequence (DNA): TGTGCCAGTAGACACAGGGGCGGGAACACTGAAGCTTTTTTT.

This chain connects TRBV7-2 to TRBJ2-7; D remains ambiguous. The V gene's germline CDR1 is SGHTA and CDR2 FQGNSA. Deletions cut 1 base from V and 3 bases from J, with 10 bases between. CDR3 size: 14 residues. The DNA of the CDR3 is TGTGCCAGCAGCTTAGGATACATCAACTACGAGCAGTACTTC. Translation gives CASSLGYINYEQYF.

The V and J genes are TRBV19 and TRBJ1-1, with 7 bases identical to TRBD1. The CDR3 contains 14 residues. The germline CDR1 and CDR2 sequences are LNHDA and SQIVND (reference sequence). The V and J ends lost 1 base and 6 bases, in that order; junction bases with no gene match: 5. The CDR3 is CASSIVGTAAEAFF. CDR3 nucleotide sequence: TGTGCCAGTAGTATAGTTGGGACAGCCGCTGAAGCTTTCTTT.

The J gene is TRBJ1-2, the V gene TRBV10-3; TRBD1 agrees at 7 bases. The germline CDR1 and CDR2 sequences are ENHRY and SYGVKD. V dropped 4 bases and J dropped 0; count of bases not matched to a gene: 14. This CDR3 is built from 18 residues. The CDR3 loop reads CAISARTGKELANYGYTF. The CDR3, as DNA: TGTGCCATCAGTGCACGGACAGGAAAGGAACTGGCTAACTATGGCTACACCTTC.